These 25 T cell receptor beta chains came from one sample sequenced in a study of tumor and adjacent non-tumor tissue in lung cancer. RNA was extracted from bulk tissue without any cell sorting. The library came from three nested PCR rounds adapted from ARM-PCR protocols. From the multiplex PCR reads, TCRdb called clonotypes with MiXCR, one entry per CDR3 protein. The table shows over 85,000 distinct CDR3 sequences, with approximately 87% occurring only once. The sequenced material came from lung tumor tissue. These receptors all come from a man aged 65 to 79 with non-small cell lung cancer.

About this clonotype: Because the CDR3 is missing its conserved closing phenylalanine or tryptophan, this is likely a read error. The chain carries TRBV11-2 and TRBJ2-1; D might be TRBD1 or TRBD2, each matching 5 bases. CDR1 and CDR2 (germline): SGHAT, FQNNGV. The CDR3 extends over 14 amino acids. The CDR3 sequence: CASSLARQYDEQFL. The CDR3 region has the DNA TGTGCCAGTAGCTTAGCGAGACAGTACGATGAGCAGTTCCTC.

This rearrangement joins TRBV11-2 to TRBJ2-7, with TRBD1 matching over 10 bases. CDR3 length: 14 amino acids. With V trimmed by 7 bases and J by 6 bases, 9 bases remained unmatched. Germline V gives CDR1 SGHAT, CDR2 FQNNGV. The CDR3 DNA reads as TGTGCCAGCATCCCGGACAGGGGGTATGGCGAGCAGTACTTC. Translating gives CASIPDRGYGEQYF.

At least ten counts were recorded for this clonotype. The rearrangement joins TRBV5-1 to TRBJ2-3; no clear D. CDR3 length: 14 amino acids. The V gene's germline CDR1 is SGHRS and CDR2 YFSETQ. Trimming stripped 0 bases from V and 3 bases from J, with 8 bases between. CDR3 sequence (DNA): TGCGCCAGCAGCTTGGGACATAGTACAGATACGCAGTATTTT. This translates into CASSLGHSTDTQYF. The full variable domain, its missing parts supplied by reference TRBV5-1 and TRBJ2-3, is KAGVTQTPRYLIKTRGQQVTLSCSPISGHRSVSWYQQTPGQGLQFLFEYFSETQRNKGNFPGRFSGRQFSNSRSEMNVSTLELGDSALYLCASSLGHSTDTQYFGPGTRLTVL.

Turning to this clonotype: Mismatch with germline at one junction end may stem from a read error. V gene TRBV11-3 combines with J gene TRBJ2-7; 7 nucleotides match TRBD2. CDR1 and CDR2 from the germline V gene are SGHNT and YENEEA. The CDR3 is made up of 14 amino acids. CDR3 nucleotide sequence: TGTGTCAGCAGCTTGTCAGCGGGGTCGTACGATCAGTACTTC. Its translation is CVSSLSAGSYDQYF.

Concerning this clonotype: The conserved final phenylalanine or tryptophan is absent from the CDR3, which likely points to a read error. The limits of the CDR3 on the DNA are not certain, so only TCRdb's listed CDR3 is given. The CDR3 sequence: CSVFGQGTKIESFY. The genes are TRBV29-1 and TRBJ1-1; the DNA was not used to check the table's D call, TRBD1. The CDR3 comprises 14 residues, both ends counted. The germline V gene encodes CDR1 SQVTM and CDR2 ANQGSEA.

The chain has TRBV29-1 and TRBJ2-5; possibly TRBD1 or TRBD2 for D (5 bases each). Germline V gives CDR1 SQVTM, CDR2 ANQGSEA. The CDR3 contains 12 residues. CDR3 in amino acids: CSIESGTETQYF. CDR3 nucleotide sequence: TGCAGTATTGAGTCCGGGACGGAGACCCAGTACTTC.

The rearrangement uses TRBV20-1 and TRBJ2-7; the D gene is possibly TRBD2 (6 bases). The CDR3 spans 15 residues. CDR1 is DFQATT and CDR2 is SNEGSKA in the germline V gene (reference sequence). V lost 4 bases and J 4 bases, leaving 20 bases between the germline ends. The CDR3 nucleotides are TGCAGTGCTATAGATGGGAGGTTGCCTGGGTACGAGCAGTACTTC. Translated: CSAIDGRLPGYEQYF.

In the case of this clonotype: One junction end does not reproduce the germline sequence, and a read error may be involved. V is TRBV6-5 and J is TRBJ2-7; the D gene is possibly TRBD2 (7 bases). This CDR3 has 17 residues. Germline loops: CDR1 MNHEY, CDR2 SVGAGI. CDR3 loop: CASMRLAGGTSSCEQYF. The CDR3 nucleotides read TGTGCCAGCATGCGACTAGCCGGGGGGACAAGCTCCTGCGAGCAGTATTTC.

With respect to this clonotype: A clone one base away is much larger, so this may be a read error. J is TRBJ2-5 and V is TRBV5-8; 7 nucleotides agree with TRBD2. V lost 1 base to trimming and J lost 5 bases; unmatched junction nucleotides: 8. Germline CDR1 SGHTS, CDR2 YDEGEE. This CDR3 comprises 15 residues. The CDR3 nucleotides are TGTGCCAGCAGCTTGCCGGTAGCGGGTGTGGAGACCCAGTACTTC. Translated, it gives CASSLPVAGVETQYF. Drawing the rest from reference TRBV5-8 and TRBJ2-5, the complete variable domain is EAGVTQSPTHLIKTRGQQATLRCSPISGHTSVYWYQQALGLGLQFLLWYDEGEERNRGNFPPRFSGRQFPNYSSELNVNALELEDSALYLCASSLPVAGVETQYFGPGTRLLVL.

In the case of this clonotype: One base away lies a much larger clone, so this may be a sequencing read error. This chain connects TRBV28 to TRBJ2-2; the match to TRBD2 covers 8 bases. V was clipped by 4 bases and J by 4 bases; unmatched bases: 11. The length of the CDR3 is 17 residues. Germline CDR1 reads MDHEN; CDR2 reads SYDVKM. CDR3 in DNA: TGTGCCAGCAGTTCGAGGGCGGGAGGCGTTGGCACCGGGGAGCTGTTTTTT. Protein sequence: CASSSRAGGVGTGELFF.

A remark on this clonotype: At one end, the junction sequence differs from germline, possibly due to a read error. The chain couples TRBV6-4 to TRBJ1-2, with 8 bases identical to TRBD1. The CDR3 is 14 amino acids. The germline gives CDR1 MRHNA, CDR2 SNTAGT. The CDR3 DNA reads TGTGTCAGCAGTGACACCATCGGGACAGGCTTTTTGACCTTC. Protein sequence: CVSSDTIGTGFLTF.

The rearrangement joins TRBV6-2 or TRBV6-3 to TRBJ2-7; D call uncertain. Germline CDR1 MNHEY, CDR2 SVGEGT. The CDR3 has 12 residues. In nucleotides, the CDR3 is TGTGGCAGTGGAGATCGGCTGTACGAGCAGTACTTC. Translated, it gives CGSGDRLYEQYF.

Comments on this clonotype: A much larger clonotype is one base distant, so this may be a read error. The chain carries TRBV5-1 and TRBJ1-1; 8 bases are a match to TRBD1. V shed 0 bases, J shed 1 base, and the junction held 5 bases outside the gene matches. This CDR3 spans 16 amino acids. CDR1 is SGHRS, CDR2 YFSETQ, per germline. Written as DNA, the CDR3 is TGCGCCAGCAGCTTGGTAGCGCAGGGGGCGAACACTGAAGCTTTCTTT. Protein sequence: CASSLVAQGANTEAFF.

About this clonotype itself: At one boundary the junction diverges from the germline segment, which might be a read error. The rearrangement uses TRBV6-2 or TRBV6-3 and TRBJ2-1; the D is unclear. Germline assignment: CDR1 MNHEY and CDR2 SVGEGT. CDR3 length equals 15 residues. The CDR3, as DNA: TGTGTCAGCAGCCCTGGGTGGGGTCTCTACAATGAGCAGTTCTTC. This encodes CVSSPGWGLYNEQFF.

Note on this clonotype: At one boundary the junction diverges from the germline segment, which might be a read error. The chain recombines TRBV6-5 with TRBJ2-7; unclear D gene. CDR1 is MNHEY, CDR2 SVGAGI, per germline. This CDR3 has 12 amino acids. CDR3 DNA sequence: TGTGTCACCCAACAGAGCACCTACGAGCAGTATTTC. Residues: CVTQQSTYEQYF.

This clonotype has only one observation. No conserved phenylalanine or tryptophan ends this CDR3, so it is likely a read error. The CDR3 coding sequence is TGTGCCAGCAGTTACTACCCCCCCGGGACAGGGGGTAGTGACGGGGAGCTGTTTTAT. It is translated as CASSYYPPGTGGSDGELFY. The gene calls are TRBV6-5 and TRBJ2-2, with 11 bases identical to TRBD1. This CDR3 contains 19 residues. The germline V gene encodes CDR1 MNHEY and CDR2 SVGAGI. Unmatched junction bases numbered 14, after V lost 1 base and J lost 7 bases.

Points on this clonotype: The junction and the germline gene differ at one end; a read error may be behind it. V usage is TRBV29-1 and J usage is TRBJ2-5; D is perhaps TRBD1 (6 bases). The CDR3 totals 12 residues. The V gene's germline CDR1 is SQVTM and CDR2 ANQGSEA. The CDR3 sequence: CSVEAGEEIQYF. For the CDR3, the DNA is TGCAGTGTTGAGGCAGGGGAAGAGATCCAATACTTC.

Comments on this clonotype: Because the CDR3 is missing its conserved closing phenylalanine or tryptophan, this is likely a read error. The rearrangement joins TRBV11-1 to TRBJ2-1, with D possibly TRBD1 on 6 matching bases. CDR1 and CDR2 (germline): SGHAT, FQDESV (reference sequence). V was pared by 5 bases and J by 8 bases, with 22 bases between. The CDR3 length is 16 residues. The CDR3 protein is CASSARPGQGPHEQFL. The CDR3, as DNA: TGTGCCAGCAGCGCCCGGCCGGGGCAGGGGCCACATGAGCAGTTCCTC.

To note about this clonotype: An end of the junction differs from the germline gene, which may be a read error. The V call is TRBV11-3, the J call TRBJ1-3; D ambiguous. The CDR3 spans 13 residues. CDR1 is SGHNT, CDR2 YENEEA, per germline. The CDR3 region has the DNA TGTGCCTGCATACCCCGATCTGGATACACCATATATTTT. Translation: CACIPRSGYTIYF.

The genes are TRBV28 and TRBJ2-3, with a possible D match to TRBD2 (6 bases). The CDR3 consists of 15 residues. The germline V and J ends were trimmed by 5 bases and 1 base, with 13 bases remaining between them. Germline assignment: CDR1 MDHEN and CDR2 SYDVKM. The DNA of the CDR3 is TGTGCCAGCAGTCTTTCCAGGAGGGGCACAGATACGCAGTATTTT. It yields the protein CASSLSRRGTDTQYF.

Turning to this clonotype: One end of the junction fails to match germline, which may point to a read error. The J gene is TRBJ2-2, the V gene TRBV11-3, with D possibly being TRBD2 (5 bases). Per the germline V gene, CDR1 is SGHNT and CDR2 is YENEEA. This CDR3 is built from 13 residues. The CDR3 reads CASSLASAGELFF. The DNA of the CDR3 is TGTGCCAGCAGTTTAGCCAGCGCCGGGGAGCTATTTTTT.

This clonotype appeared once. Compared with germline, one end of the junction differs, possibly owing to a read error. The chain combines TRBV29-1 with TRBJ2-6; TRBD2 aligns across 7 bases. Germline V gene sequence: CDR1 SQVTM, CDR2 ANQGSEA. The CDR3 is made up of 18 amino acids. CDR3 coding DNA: TGCAGTGTTGTGGGGGAAAAGGGAGGGCCCTCTGGGGCCAACGTCCTGGCTTTC. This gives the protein CSVVGEKGGPSGANVLAF.

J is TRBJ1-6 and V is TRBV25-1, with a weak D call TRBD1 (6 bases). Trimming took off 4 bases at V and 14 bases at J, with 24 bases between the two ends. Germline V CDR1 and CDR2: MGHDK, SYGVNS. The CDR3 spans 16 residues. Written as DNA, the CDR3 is TGTGCCAGCAGTGCATATGGACAGACCTATAGTTTAGCCCTCCACTTT. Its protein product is CASSAYGQTYSLALHF.

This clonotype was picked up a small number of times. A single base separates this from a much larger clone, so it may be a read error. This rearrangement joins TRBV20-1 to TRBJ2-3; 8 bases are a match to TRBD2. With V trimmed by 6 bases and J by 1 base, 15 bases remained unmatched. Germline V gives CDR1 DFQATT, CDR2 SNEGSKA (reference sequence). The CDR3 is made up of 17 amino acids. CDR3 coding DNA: TGCAGTGCCGCCTACAGCCGGGGGGGGCGAGGCACAGATACGCAGTATTTT. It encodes CSAAYSRGGRGTDTQYF.

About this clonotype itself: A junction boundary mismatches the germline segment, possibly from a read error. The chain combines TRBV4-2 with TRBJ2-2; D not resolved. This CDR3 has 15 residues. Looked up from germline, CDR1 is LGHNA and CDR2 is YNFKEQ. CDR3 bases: TGTGCCAGCAGCCAAAATCAGTGTCCCACCTGGGAGCTGTTTTTT. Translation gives CASSQNQCPTWELFF.